The next 8 T cell receptor beta chains were all read from a single sample in a study of T cells in Graves' hyperthyroidism and ophthalmopathy. The TCR beta CDR3 regions underwent amplification using RNA transcripts as the source. An initial round of RT-PCR targeting the TCR CDR3 relied on the HTBI primer set. TCRdb ran MiXCR on the multiplex PCR reads and lists one entry per CDR3 protein. The profile covers approximately 630,000 distinct CDR3 sequences, with 15% to 20% appearing a single time and around 3.9% taken by the ten largest. The specimen was blood. These TCRs come from a woman aged 25 to 45 with Graves' hyperthyroidism.

This rearrangement joins TRBV20-1 to TRBJ2-3; 11 bases match TRBD2. The CDR3 is made up of 16 amino acids. Trimming at V came to 3 bases and at J to 2 bases, leaving 7 bases not matched to a gene. In germline, CDR1 is DFQATT, CDR2 SNEGSKA (reference sequence). The CDR3 DNA sequence: TGCAGTGCTAGGGCTAGCGGGAGGTCTTTCACAGATACGCAGTATTTT. This translates into CSARASGRSFTDTQYF.

This clonotype was seen ten or more times. The chain combines TRBV7-9 with TRBJ2-1; D tentatively fits TRBD1 or TRBD2 (6 bases each). CDR3 length: 17 amino acids. CDR1 and CDR2 from the germline V gene are SEHNR and FQNEAQ (reference sequence). Trimming pared 5 bases from V and 0 bases from J, leaving 17 bases between. The CDR3: CASSQRARGSSYNEQFF. CDR3 in DNA: TGTGCCAGCAGCCAGCGGGCGAGGGGGAGCTCCTACAATGAGCAGTTCTTC.

In this sample, this clonotype turned up many times. The chain is built from TRBV11-2 and TRBJ2-5, with 10 bases fitting TRBD1. The trim removed 6 bases at V and 9 bases at J, leaving 7 bases unmatched. The CDR3 runs to 13 residues. Germline V gene data show CDR1 as SGHAT and CDR2 as FQNNGV. CDR3 in amino acids: CASSSDRGSPQYF. The CDR3, as DNA: TGTGCCAGCAGTTCGGACAGGGGGTCTCCCCAGTACTTC.

This clonotype was recorded a few times. The chain is built from TRBV6-4 and TRBJ2-1; TRBD2 aligns across 11 bases. This CDR3 has 13 residues. V trimming: 6 bases; J trimming: 10 bases; junction bases outside the gene matches: 5. Germline V gene data show CDR1 as MRHNA and CDR2 as SNTAGT. The chain's CDR3 is CASREIAGGEQFF. In DNA form, the CDR3 reads TGTGCCAGCAGGGAAATAGCGGGAGGGGAGCAGTTCTTC.

This clonotype was recorded at least ten times. V is TRBV30 and J is TRBJ1-6; D not resolved. This CDR3 has 13 residues. Deletions cut 4 bases from V and 6 bases from J, with 10 bases between. The germline V gene has CDR1 GTSNPN and CDR2 SVGIG (reference sequence). Here the CDR3 reads CAWTGFGNSPLHF. CDR3 nucleotide sequence: TGTGCCTGGACGGGGTTCGGTAATTCACCCCTCCACTTT.

This clonotype came up many times. The rearrangement uses TRBV12-3 or TRBV12-4 and TRBJ2-5, with unresolved D. Trimming left V 4 bases short and J 8 bases short, with 14 bases between. The CDR3 covers 13 residues. The CDR3 sequence: CASSSVAGGTQYF. CDR3 bases: TGTGCCAGCAGTTCTGTCGCCGGCGGTACCCAGTACTTC.

This clonotype was seen more than once but under ten times. The chain employs TRBV7-3 and TRBJ2-1; 13 bases fit TRBD2. Trimming cost V 5 bases and J 3 bases; bases outside gene matches: 10. The CDR3 is 18 residues long. From germline, CDR1 is SGHTA and CDR2 FQGTGA. DNA of the CDR3: TGTGCCAGCAGCCCTACTAGCGGGAGGGCCTCTGGCTACAATGAGCAGTTCTTC. Translation gives CASSPTSGRASGYNEQFF.

This clonotype showed up many times. The chain has TRBV20-1 and TRBJ2-1; the match to TRBD2 covers 8 bases. J gave up 8 bases and V 5 bases, and 8 bases lay outside the gene matches. The CDR3 spans 13 residues. Germline V gene data show CDR1 as DFQATT and CDR2 as SNEGSKA (reference sequence). The CDR3 loop is CSAAGTSHDEQFF. The CDR3 DNA sequence: TGCAGTGCTGCCGGGACTAGTCACGATGAGCAGTTCTTC.